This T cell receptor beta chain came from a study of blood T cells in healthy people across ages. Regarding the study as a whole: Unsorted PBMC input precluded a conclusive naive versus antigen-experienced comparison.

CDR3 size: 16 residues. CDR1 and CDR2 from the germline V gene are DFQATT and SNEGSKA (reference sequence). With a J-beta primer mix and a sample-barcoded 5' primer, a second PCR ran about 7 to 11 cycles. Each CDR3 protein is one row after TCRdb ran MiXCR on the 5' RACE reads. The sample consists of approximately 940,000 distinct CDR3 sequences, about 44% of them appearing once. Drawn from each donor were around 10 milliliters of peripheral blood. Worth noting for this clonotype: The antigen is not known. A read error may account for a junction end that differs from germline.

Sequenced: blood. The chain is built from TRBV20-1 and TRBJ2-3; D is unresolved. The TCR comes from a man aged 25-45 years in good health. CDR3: CTARDLALTGTDTQYF. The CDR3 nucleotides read TGCACTGCTAGAGATCTGGCCCTTACTGGTACAGATACGCAGTATTTT.